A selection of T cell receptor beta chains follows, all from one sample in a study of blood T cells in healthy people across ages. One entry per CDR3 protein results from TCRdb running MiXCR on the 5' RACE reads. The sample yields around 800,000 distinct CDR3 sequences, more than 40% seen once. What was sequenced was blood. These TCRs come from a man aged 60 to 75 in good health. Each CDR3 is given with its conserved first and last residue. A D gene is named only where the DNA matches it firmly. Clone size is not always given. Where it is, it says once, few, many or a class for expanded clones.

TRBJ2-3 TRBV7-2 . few CASSLRPHTDTQYF TGTGCCAGCAGCCTTCGGCCACACACAGATACGCAGTATTTT
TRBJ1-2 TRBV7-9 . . CVSSFPGTAYGYTF TGTGTCAGCAGCTTCCCCGGGACGGCCTATGGCTACACCTTC
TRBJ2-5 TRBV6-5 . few CASHGTLSRTQYF TGTGCCAGCCACGGGACTTTAAGCCGGACCCAGTACTTC
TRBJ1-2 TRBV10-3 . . CAISDREPPDYGSTF TGTGCCATCAGTGACCGGGAGCCCCCTGACTATGGCTCCACCTTC
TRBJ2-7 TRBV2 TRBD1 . CASRPDRGPYEQYF TGTGCCAGCAGGCCAGACAGGGGGCCATACGAGCAGTACTTC
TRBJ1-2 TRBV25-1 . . CASSDSGPYDYGYTF TGTGCCAGCAGTGACTCCGGACCTTATGACTATGGCTACACCTTC
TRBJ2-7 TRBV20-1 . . CSARDVRSSSYEQYF TGCAGTGCTAGAGATGTACGAAGCAGCTCCTACGAGCAGTACTTC
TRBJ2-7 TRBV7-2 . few CASSLVRSGTDTYEQYF TGTGCCAGCAGCTTAGTTCGCTCTGGGACTGATACCTACGAGCAGTACTTC
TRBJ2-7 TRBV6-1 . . CASRLSFSYEQYF TGTGCCAGCAGATTGAGCTTTTCCTACGAGCAGTACTTC
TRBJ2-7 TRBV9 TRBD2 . CASSGGTSGGKYYEQYF TGTGCCAGCAGCGGAGGGACTAGCGGGGGGAAATACTACGAGCAGTACTTC
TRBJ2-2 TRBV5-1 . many CASSLASGLTGELFF TGCGCCAGCAGCTTGGCTTCAGGACTAACCGGGGAGCTGTTTTTT
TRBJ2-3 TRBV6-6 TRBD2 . CASSYGGGDTDTQYF TGTGCCAGCAGTTATGGCGGGGGAGACACAGATACGCAGTATTTT
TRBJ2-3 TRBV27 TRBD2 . CASSLFGGVNTQYF TGTGCCAGCAGTTTATTCGGGGGGGTGAATACGCAGTATTTT
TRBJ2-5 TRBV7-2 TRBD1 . CASSFQGQPGETQYF TGTGCCAGCAGCTTCCAGGGACAGCCGGGGGAGACCCAGTACTTC
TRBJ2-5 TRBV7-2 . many CASSLEGEETQYF TGTGCCAGCAGCTTAGAAGGGGAAGAGACCCAGTACTTC
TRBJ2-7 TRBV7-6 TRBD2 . CASSLYSGGAPEQYF TGTGCCAGCAGCTTATACAGCGGGGGGGCCCCAGAGCAGTACTTC
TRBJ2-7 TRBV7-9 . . CASSLGAGADEQYF TGTGCCAGCAGCCTAGGGGCCGGGGCGGACGAGCAGTACTTC
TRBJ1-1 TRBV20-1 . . CSAKTGGRGAFF TGCAGTGCTAAGACGGGGGGCCGCGGGGCTTTCTTT
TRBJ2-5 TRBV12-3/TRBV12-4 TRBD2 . CASSRSGGVETQYF TGTGCCAGCAGCAGGAGCGGGGGGGTAGAGACCCAGTACTTC
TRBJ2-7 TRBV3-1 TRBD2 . CASSQDLAGGRQYF TGTGCCAGCAGCCAAGATCTAGCGGGGGGGCGGCAGTACTTC
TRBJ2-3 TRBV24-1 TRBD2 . CATSDLRTSGRNTQYF TGTGCCACCAGTGACCTTAGGACTAGCGGGAGAAATACGCAGTATTTT
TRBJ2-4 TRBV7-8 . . CASSPGGPGDKNIQYF TGTGCCAGCAGCCCCGGGGGGCCGGGTGACAAAAACATTCAGTACTTC
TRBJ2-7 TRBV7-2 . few CASSSPPGAAQYF TGTGCCAGCAGCTCTCCTCCGGGGGCGGCGCAGTACTTC
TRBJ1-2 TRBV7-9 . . CASSLAGRDNYGYTF TGTGCCAGCAGCTTAGCGGGCCGAGATAACTATGGCTACACCTTC
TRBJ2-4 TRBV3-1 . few CASSFRGLHKQNIQYF TGTGCCAGCAGCTTTCGGGGGCTACATAAACAAAATATTCAGTACTTC
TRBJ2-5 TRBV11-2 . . CASRRQGQTQYF TGTGCCAGCAGGAGGCAGGGACAGACCCAGTACTTC
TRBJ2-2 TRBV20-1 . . CSAPDGGPGTGELFF TGCAGTGCTCCCGACGGGGGGCCCGGCACCGGGGAGCTGTTTTTT
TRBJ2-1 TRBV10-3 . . CATTYSSGGTGNEQFF TGTGCCACCACCTACAGCTCAGGGGGGACGGGCAATGAGCAGTTCTTC
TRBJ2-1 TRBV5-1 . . CASSSLVGGGFNEQFF TGCGCCAGCAGCTCCCTGGTGGGCGGGGGCTTCAATGAGCAGTTCTTC
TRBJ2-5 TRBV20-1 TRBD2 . CSAGKTSGSQETQYF TGCAGTGCTGGAAAGACTAGCGGGAGCCAAGAGACCCAGTACTTC
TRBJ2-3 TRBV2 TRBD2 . CASKLSGVADTQYF TGTGCCAGCAAACTTAGCGGGGTGGCAGATACGCAGTATTTT
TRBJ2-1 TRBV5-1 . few CASSLILTRGSNGQFF TGCGCCAGCAGCTTGATTTTGACCCGGGGGTCCAACGGGCAGTTCTTC
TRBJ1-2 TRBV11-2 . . CASSLDRGGPDGYTF TGTGCCAGCAGCTTAGACCGAGGGGGTCCCGATGGCTACACCTTC
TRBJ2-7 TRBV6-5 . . CATGRRGYEQYF TGTGCCACGGGACGTCGAGGATACGAGCAGTACTTC
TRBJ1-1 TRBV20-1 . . CSARRDLGTEAFF TGCAGTGCTAGAAGGGATTTGGGCACTGAAGCTTTCTTT
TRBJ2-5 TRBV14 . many CASSQGARETQYF TGTGCCAGCAGCCAGGGGGCTCGGGAGACCCAGTACTTC
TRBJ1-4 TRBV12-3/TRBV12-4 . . CASSFREKLFF TGTGCCAGCAGTTTTCGAGAAAAACTGTTTTTT
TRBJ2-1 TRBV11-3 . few CASSLAGSGPYNEQFF TGTGCCAGCAGCTTAGCAGGGTCAGGCCCTTACAATGAGCAGTTCTTC
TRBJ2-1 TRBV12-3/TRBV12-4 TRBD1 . CASSLGTGKDEQFF TGTGCCAGCAGTTTGGGGACAGGGAAGGATGAGCAGTTCTTC
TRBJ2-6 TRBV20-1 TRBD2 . CSAPLSGGAIGSGANVLTF TGCAGTGCTCCCCTTAGCGGGGGGGCTATCGGCTCTGGGGCCAACGTCCTGACTTTC
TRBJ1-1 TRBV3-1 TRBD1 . CASSRDRAAEAFF TGTGCCAGCAGCAGGGACAGGGCGGCTGAAGCTTTCTTT
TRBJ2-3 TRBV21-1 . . CASSKTGRGKGTDTQYF TGTGCCAGCAGCAAAACCGGGCGGGGGAAGGGCACAGATACGCAGTATTTT
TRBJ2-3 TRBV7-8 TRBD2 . CASSLSPSLAGVAGGLPDTQYF TGTGCCAGCAGCTTATCCCCTTCTCTAGCGGGGGTTGCTGGGGGGCTCCCAGATACGCAGTATTTT
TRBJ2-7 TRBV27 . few CASSLKGHGYEQYF TGTGCCAGCAGTTTAAAAGGGCATGGCTACGAGCAGTACTTC
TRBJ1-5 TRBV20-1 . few CSAPSMRANQPQHF TGCAGTGCTCCCTCTATGAGAGCCAATCAGCCCCAGCATTTT
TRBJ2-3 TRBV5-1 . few CASSGHWQSTDTQYF TGCGCCAGCAGCGGACACTGGCAGAGCACAGATACGCAGTATTTT
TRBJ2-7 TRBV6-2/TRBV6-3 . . CASIPDSSYNEQYF TGTGCCAGCATCCCGGACAGCTCCTACAATGAGCAGTACTTC
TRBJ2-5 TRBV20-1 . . CSALQNIQETQYF TGCAGTGCCTTACAGAATATCCAAGAGACCCAGTACTTC
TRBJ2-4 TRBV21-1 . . CASRGRPTKNIQYF TGTGCCAGCAGAGGCCGACCAACCAAAAACATTCAGTACTTC
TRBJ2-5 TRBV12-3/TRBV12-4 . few CASSLVASGETQYF TGTGCCAGCAGTTTAGTTGCATCCGGGGAGACCCAGTACTTC
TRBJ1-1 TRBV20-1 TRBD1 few CSAEAQPGQGRTEAFF TGCAGTGCTGAAGCTCAACCAGGACAGGGAAGAACTGAAGCTTTCTTT